One and the same sample provided the 30 T cell receptor beta chains below, sequenced in a study of graft-versus-host responses after intestinal transplantation. Measured with immunoSEQ multiplex PCR; TCRdb has only the in-frame clones, and not every one. The sample consists of about 85,000 clones, 85% to 95% of them appearing once. Their specific antigens are unknown. The sample consisted of unstimulated CD8+ T cells sorted from spleen or lymph node cells, taken before transplant. These receptors were taken from a human donor who was the organ donor for an intestinal transplant.

This rearrangement joins TRBV6-4 to TRBJ2-2; D is undetermined. The CDR3 covers 13 residues. The germline V and J ends were trimmed by 2 bases and 3 bases, with 4 bases remaining between them. CDR1 is MRHNA, CDR2 SNTAGT, per germline. The CDR3 DNA reads as TGTGCCAGCAGTGACAGGGACACCGGGGAGCTGTTTTTT. Translation: CASSDRDTGELFF.

This clone was recorded once. The chain couples TRBV18 to TRBJ2-7; 10 nucleotides match TRBD2. The CDR3 totals 16 residues. Germline V gives CDR1 KGHSH, CDR2 LQKENI. V dropped 3 bases and J dropped 3; count of bases not matched to a gene: 8. The CDR3 region is CASSPLSSGGLYEQYF. CDR3 in DNA: TGTGCCAGCTCACCTCTTTCTAGCGGGGGACTCTACGAGCAGTACTTC.

The V and J genes are TRBV27 and TRBJ2-1; 8 nucleotides align to TRBD2. The CDR3 has 15 residues. V was clipped by 4 bases and J by 8 bases; unmatched bases: 10. CDR1 is MNHEY, CDR2 SMNVEV, per germline (reference sequence). The CDR3 protein is CASSSGTRGVDEQFF. For the CDR3, the DNA is TGTGCCAGCAGTTCCGGGACTAGGGGGGTGGATGAGCAGTTCTTC.

The chain links TRBV4-1 to TRBJ1-1, with D possibly being TRBD1 (5 bases). Germline assignment: CDR1 MGHRA and CDR2 YSYEKL. The CDR3 contains 15 residues. V lost 0 bases, J lost 0 bases, and 8 bases lay in between. CDR3 protein: CASSQDRAMNTEAFF. The DNA for the CDR3 is TGCGCCAGCAGCCAAGACAGGGCTATGAACACTGAAGCTTTCTTT.

Regarding this clone: Other DNA sequences in the same sample also yield this CDR3. The chain links TRBV9 to TRBJ2-3; D may be TRBD2 (5 bases). The CDR3 totals 14 residues. The V gene's germline CDR1 is SGDLS and CDR2 YYNGEE. Trimming removed 0 bases from V and 1 base from J, with 6 bases in between. This CDR3 is CASSVEEGTDTQYF. In DNA, the CDR3 is TGTGCCAGCAGCGTAGAGGAGGGCACAGATACGCAGTATTTT.

This clone appeared a single time. The CDR3 DNA is TGTGCCAGCAGTGAAGTCCCCCACTGGAACACTGAAGCTTTCTTT. Protein sequence: CASSEVPHWNTEAFF. The rearrangement joins TRBV6-1 to TRBJ1-1, with D unresolved. The ends were cut back, 1 base at V and 1 base at J, with 10 bases in the middle. There are 15 residues in the CDR3. Germline CDR1 MNHNS, CDR2 SASEGT.

This clone was counted only a few times. V is TRBV19 and J is TRBJ2-4; D may match TRBD1 or TRBD2 (5 bases each). CDR3 size: 11 residues. Looked up from germline, CDR1 is LNHDA and CDR2 is SQIVND (reference sequence). The ends were cut back, 10 bases at V and 7 bases at J, with 11 bases in the middle. The CDR3 DNA reads TGTGCCACCCAATGGGGGAACATTCAGTACTTC. It yields the protein CATQWGNIQYF.

This chain uses TRBV4-1 with TRBJ2-5, with 7 bases matching TRBD1. The CDR3 consists of 16 residues. V lost 3 bases to trimming and J lost 9 bases; unmatched junction nucleotides: 16. Germline CDR1 is MGHRA and CDR2 is YSYEKL. The CDR3 region is CASSHPGWDSRGAQYF. The CDR3 nucleotides read TGCGCCAGCAGCCACCCAGGCTGGGACAGCCGAGGGGCCCAGTACTTC.

In its sample, this clone was seen a few times. This chain joins TRBV7-9 and TRBJ2-2, with a tentative D call TRBD1 (6 bases). Trimming took off 10 bases at V and 5 bases at J, with 17 bases between the two ends. Germline V gene data show CDR1 as SEHNR and CDR2 as FQNEAQ (reference sequence). CDR3 length: 14 amino acids. CDR3 in amino acids: CANGVTGSTGELFF. Written as DNA, the CDR3 is TGTGCCAATGGAGTAACAGGGTCAACCGGGGAGCTGTTTTTT. Using reference TRBV7-9 and TRBJ2-2 for the parts outside the CDR3, the full variable domain is DTGVSQNPRHKITKRGQNVTFRCDPISEHNRLYWYRQTLGQGPEFLTYFQNEAQLEKSRLLSDRFSAERPKGSFSTLEIQRTEQGDSAMYLCANGVTGSTGELFFGEGSRLTVL.

The chain has TRBV6-5 and TRBJ2-4; possibly TRBD2 for D (5 bases). This CDR3 is built from 13 residues. Germline V gives CDR1 MNHEY, CDR2 SVGAGI. The germline V and J ends were trimmed by 6 bases and 7 bases, with 13 bases remaining between them. The CDR3 bases are TGTGCCAGCAGCGAAGTTGGACTTAACATTCAGTACTTC. As protein: CASSEVGLNIQYF.

A word on this clone: In the same sample, other DNA sequences code for this CDR3. This chain connects TRBV4-1 to TRBJ2-1, with D perhaps given as TRBD1 or TRBD2 (5 bases each). There are 14 residues in the CDR3. Trimming pared 4 bases from V and 5 bases from J, leaving 12 bases between. The V gene's germline CDR1 is MGHRA and CDR2 YSYEKL. The CDR3 nucleotides are TGCGCCAGCAGCCCGGGGCAGTCCGACAATGAGCAGTTCTTC. Its protein product is CASSPGQSDNEQFF.

The chain couples TRBV27 to TRBJ2-4, with 7 bases matching TRBD1. The CDR3 consists of 18 residues. Germline lookup yields CDR1 MNHEY and CDR2 SMNVEV (reference sequence). V shed 5 bases, J shed 0 bases, and the junction held 13 bases outside the gene matches. The CDR3 coding sequence is TGTGCCAGCAGTCCTCCCGACCTGGGACAGTTAGCCAAAAACATTCAGTACTTC. This sequence encodes CASSPPDLGQLAKNIQYF.

The rearrangement links TRBV5-6 to TRBJ2-1; no clear D gene. The CDR3 is 15 residues long. The V end lost 4 bases, the J end lost 5 bases, and 16 bases lay between the germline ends. The germline CDR1 and CDR2 sequences are SGHDT and YYEEEE. For the CDR3, the DNA is TGTGCCAGCAGCCCGGTGCCTGCATACAACAATGAGCAGTTCTTC. Translating gives CASSPVPAYNNEQFF.

The chain combines TRBV6-5 with TRBJ1-1, with 8 bases lining up with TRBD1. The germline V gene encodes CDR1 MNHEY and CDR2 SVGAGI. The CDR3 is made up of 14 amino acids. V lost 5 bases, J lost 4 bases, and 6 bases stayed unmatched. The CDR3 loop is CASSEPTGGTEAFF. In DNA, the CDR3 is TGTGCCAGCAGTGAGCCTACAGGGGGCACTGAAGCTTTCTTT.

V gene TRBV19 combines with J gene TRBJ2-3; no clear D. Germline values: CDR1 LNHDA, CDR2 SQIVND (reference sequence). Trimming left V 0 bases short and J 2 bases short, with 9 bases between. The CDR3 spans 15 residues. CDR3: CASSIDSHSTDTQYF. The CDR3, as DNA: TGTGCCAGTAGTATAGATTCACACTCCACAGATACGCAGTATTTT.

The rearrangement uses TRBV30 and TRBJ1-1, with D perhaps TRBD1 (6 bases). Trimming left V 2 bases short and J 3 bases short, with 13 bases between. CDR3 length: 14 residues. Germline-derived CDR1 and CDR2 are GTSNPN and SVGIG (reference sequence). CDR3 bases: TGTGCCTGGAGTTCTACAGGGTTAGACACTGAAGCTTTCTTT. Its translation is CAWSSTGLDTEAFF.

The chain employs TRBV6-5 and TRBJ2-2; D not certain. The CDR3 runs 13 residues. Germline V gene sequence: CDR1 MNHEY, CDR2 SVGAGI. The ends were cut back, 5 bases at V and 6 bases at J, with 10 bases in the middle. The CDR3 region is CASSEIGSGELFF. The CDR3 DNA reads as TGTGCCAGCAGTGAAATAGGTTCCGGGGAGCTGTTTTTT.

The genes are TRBV13 and TRBJ1-1; 7 bases are a match to TRBD1. With V trimmed by 5 bases and J by 2 bases, 14 bases remained unmatched. This CDR3 region has 17 residues. The germline V gene encodes CDR1 PRHDT and CDR2 FYEKMQ (reference sequence). CDR3 residues: CASSTTDRSGGNTEAFF. DNA of the CDR3: TGTGCCAGCAGCACTACGGACAGGTCGGGGGGTAACACTGAAGCTTTCTTT.

This clone was seen only once. The CDR3 sequence: CASSFINAGELFF. The DNA for the CDR3 is TGTGCCAGCAGCTTTATAAATGCCGGGGAGCTGTTTTTT. V gene TRBV11-2 combines with J gene TRBJ2-2; D is unclear. This CDR3 is 13 amino acids long. CDR1 is SGHAT and CDR2 is FQNNGV in the germline V gene. Trimming removed 3 bases from V and 6 bases from J, with 8 bases in between.

The V and J genes are TRBV18 and TRBJ1-1, with 8 bases that match TRBD1. The CDR3 sequence is 18 residues long. V gave up 3 bases and J gave up 3 bases; unmatched junction bases: 15. Germline V gives CDR1 KGHSH, CDR2 LQKENI. The CDR3 spells CASSPPGTGILGDTEAFF. The CDR3 DNA sequence: TGTGCCAGCTCACCGCCCGGGACAGGCATCTTAGGAGACACTGAAGCTTTCTTT. The full variable domain, completed using reference TRBV18 and TRBJ1-1, is NAGVMQNPRHLVRRRGQEARLRCSPMKGHSHVYWYRQLPEEGLKFMVYLQKENIIDESGMPKERFSAEFPKEGPSILRIQQVVRGDSAAYFCASSPPGTGILGDTEAFFGQGTRLTVV.

The sample holds a few counts of this clone. The V and J genes are TRBV6-1 and TRBJ1-1; D gene uncertain. CDR3 length equals 13 residues. The germline V gene encodes CDR1 MNHNS and CDR2 SASEGT. V shed 4 bases and J shed 1 base, with 7 bases lying between them. The CDR3 loop reads CASSADWNTEAFF. DNA of the CDR3: TGTGCCAGCAGTGCTGATTGGAACACTGAAGCTTTCTTT.

V and J are TRBV19 and TRBJ2-7; possibly TRBD1 or TRBD2 for D (6 bases each). The germline V gene has CDR1 LNHDA and CDR2 SQIVND (reference sequence). The CDR3 length is 13 residues. V was clipped by 6 bases and J by 3 bases, with 12 bases between them. CDR3 nucleotides: TGTGCCAGTAGCGGGGGCTTAAGCTACGAGCAGTACTTC. It is translated as CASSGGLSYEQYF. Drawing the rest from reference TRBV19 and TRBJ2-7, the complete variable domain is DGGITQSPKYLFRKEGQNVTLSCEQNLNHDAMYWYRQDPGQGLRLIYYSQIVNDFQKGDIAEGYSVSREKKESFPLTVTSAQKNPTAFYLCASSGGLSYEQYFGPGTRLTVT.

J is TRBJ1-3 and V is TRBV6-6; 7 nucleotides match TRBD1. Germline V gene data show CDR1 as MNHNY and CDR2 as SVGAGI (reference sequence). V lost 4 bases to trimming and J lost 0 bases; unmatched junction nucleotides: 6. The CDR3 consists of 16 residues. The CDR3 here is CASSLKQGPSGNTIYF. The CDR3 coding sequence is TGTGCCAGCAGTTTAAAACAGGGGCCCTCTGGAAACACCATATATTTT.

This chain uses TRBV4-1 with TRBJ2-3; tentative D call: TRBD2 (7 bases). This CDR3 is built from 16 residues. Deletions cut 5 bases from V and 6 bases from J, with 21 bases between. Germline lookup yields CDR1 MGHRA and CDR2 YSYEKL. The CDR3 here is CASSSGGRESSDTQYF. CDR3 coding DNA: TGCGCCAGCAGCTCCGGGGGGCGGGAGTCTTCGGATACGCAGTATTTT.

The chain recombines TRBV7-6 with TRBJ2-2, with TRBD1 matching 7 bases. V dropped 5 bases and J dropped 6; count of bases not matched to a gene: 3. The germline V gene has CDR1 SGHVS and CDR2 FNYEAQ. This CDR3 spans 13 amino acids. The CDR3 protein is CASSHTGAGELFF. The CDR3 region has the DNA TGTGCCAGCAGCCATACAGGGGCCGGGGAGCTGTTTTTT.

The rearrangement joins TRBV30 to TRBJ2-7, with D possibly TRBD1 on 6 matching bases. V dropped 2 bases and J dropped 5 bases, with 16 bases sitting between them. The germline V gene encodes CDR1 GTSNPN and CDR2 SVGIG (reference sequence). The CDR3 is 14 residues long. The CDR3 DNA reads TGTGCCTGGAGTTTGGGTCAGGGGCCCCACGAGCAGTACTTC. This sequence encodes CAWSLGQGPHEQYF.

The V and J genes are TRBV7-9 and TRBJ2-7; perhaps TRBD1 as D (6 bases). Trimming pared 8 bases from V and 2 bases from J, leaving 16 bases between. The germline gives CDR1 SEHNR, CDR2 FQNEAQ (reference sequence). This CDR3 comprises 14 residues. The DNA for the CDR3 is TGTGCCAGCTCCCGGGCGGACAGAGCCTACGAGCAGTACTTC. It codes for CASSRADRAYEQYF. The full variable domain, in which reference TRBV7-9 and TRBJ2-7 provide the parts outside the CDR3, is DTGVSQNPRHKITKRGQNVTFRCDPISEHNRLYWYRQTLGQGPEFLTYFQNEAQLEKSRLLSDRFSAERPKGSFSTLEIQRTEQGDSAMYLCASSRADRAYEQYFGPGTRLTVT.

The rearrangement links TRBV4-1 to TRBJ2-5; D is unclear. The ends were cut back, 0 bases at V and 2 bases at J, with 10 bases in the middle. Per germline, CDR1 MGHRA and CDR2 YSYEKL. The CDR3 consists of 15 residues. For the CDR3, the DNA is TGCGCCAGCAGCCAAGATCCAGATATACAAGAGACCCAGTACTTC. This sequence encodes CASSQDPDIQETQYF.

The chain joins TRBV7-8 to TRBJ2-1; 8 positions match TRBD2. Germline lookup yields CDR1 SGHVS and CDR2 FQNEAQ. The V and J ends lost 1 base and 6 bases, in that order; junction bases with no gene match: 8. There are 16 residues in the CDR3. CDR3 amino acids: CASSLVPAGGVNEQFF. The CDR3 DNA is TGTGCCAGCAGCTTAGTCCCGGCGGGAGGTGTCAATGAGCAGTTCTTC.

The chain combines TRBV28 with TRBJ2-6; D is unresolved. Per the germline V gene, CDR1 is MDHEN and CDR2 is SYDVKM. The CDR3 runs to 15 residues. V lost 2 bases and J lost 1, with 6 bases in between. DNA for the CDR3: TGTGCCAGCAGTTTACTTTCGTCTGGGGCCAACGTCCTGACTTTC. It translates to CASSLLSSGANVLTF.